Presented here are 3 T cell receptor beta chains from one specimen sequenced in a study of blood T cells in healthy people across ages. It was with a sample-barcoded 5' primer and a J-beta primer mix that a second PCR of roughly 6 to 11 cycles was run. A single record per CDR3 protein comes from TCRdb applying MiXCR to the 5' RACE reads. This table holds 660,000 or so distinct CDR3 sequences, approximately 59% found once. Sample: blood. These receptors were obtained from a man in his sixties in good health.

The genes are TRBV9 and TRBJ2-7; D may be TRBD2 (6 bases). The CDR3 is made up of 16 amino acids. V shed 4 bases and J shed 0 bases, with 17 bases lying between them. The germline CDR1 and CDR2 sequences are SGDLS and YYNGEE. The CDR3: CASSPWSSELSYEQYF. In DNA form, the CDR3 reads TGTGCCAGCAGCCCGTGGTCTAGCGAACTCTCCTACGAGCAGTACTTC.

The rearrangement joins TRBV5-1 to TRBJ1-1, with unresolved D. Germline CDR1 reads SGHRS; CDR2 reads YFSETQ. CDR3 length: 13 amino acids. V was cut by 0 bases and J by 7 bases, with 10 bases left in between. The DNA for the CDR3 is TGCGCCAGCAGCTTGGAACATGGAGATGAAGCTTTCTTT. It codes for CASSLEHGDEAFF.

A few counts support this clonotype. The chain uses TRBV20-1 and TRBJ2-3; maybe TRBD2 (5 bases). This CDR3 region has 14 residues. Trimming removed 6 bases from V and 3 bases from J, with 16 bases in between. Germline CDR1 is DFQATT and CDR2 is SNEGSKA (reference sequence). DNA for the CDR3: TGCAGTGCGCCGCCGGGGTTATCAACAGATACGCAGTATTTT. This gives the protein CSAPPGLSTDTQYF.